The clone carrying this TCR beta chain was seen only a few times. One entry per CDR3 protein, called by TCRdb with MiXCR from the 5' RACE reads. This sample has around 960,000 distinct CDR3 sequences; roughly an eighth occur once, and the top ten carry around 1.5%. This record comes from a study of identical twins. Between the trimmed V and J ends, which lost 5 bases and 7 bases, there was a span of 15 bases. This CDR3 comprises 15 residues. All donors were healthy Caucasians. These data were likewise used in another study, on yellow fever vaccine responses in identical twins.

Sequencing was done on a sample of PBMCs. This TCR derives from a woman aged 18-30 years in good health. This chain links TRBV12-3 or TRBV12-4 with TRBJ1-6, with D possibly being TRBD1 (6 bases). CDR3 bases: TGTGCCAGCAGTATACAGGGAGAGGGCAATTCACCCCTCCACTTT. Encoded protein: CASSIQGEGNSPLHF.